The 17 T cell receptor beta chains presented below share a single source sample, sequenced in a study of blood T cell repertoires in COVID-19. Profiled with immunoSEQ multiplex PCR; TCRdb holds only in-frame clones, not every one. The sample includes about 260,000 clones, approximately 90% of them seen just once. The specimen was PBMCs or T cells enriched from blood (not recorded which). Receptor source: a woman under 30 who had recovered from COVID-19.

V usage is TRBV7-9 and J usage is TRBJ1-3, with 7 bases fitting TRBD1. Looked up from germline, CDR1 is SEHNR and CDR2 is FQNEAQ (reference sequence). Trimming took 2 bases from V and 3 from J; bases not matched to a gene: 16. This CDR3 region has 19 residues. The CDR3 sequence is CASSLFLTGNPSSGNTIYF. The CDR3 nucleotides read TGTGCCAGCAGCTTATTTTTGACAGGGAACCCCTCGAGTGGAAACACCATATATTTT.

The chain carries TRBV21-1 and TRBJ1-1; TRBD1, the table's D call, lacks a check against the DNA. TRBV21-1 is designated a pseudogene. The CDR3 is made up of 17 amino acids. Written as DNA, the CDR3 is TGTGCCAGCAGCGCTACCGACAGGGGCTTCCCCAACACTGAAGCTTTCTTT. This gives the protein CASSATDRGFPNTEAFF.

Written as DNA, the CDR3 is TGTGCCAGCAGCTTGGCGAGGGGGACCCATGCGGTGGGCGAGCAGTACTTC. Protein sequence: CASSLARGTHAVGEQYF. J is TRBJ2-7 and V is TRBV11-3, with TRBD1 as a possible D gene (6 bases). There are 17 residues in the CDR3. V was pared by 3 bases and J by 6 bases, with 24 bases between. Germline V CDR1 and CDR2: SGHNT, YENEEA.

This chain joins TRBV4-2 and TRBJ1-1; 10 bases agree with TRBD1. This CDR3 is 15 amino acids long. Germline loops: CDR1 LGHNA, CDR2 YNFKEQ. The ends lost 0 bases at V and 4 bases at J; junction bases unmatched: 2. The CDR3 reads CASSQERTGGTEAFF. Written as DNA, the CDR3 is TGTGCCAGCAGCCAAGAAAGGACAGGGGGCACTGAAGCTTTCTTT.

In DNA, the CDR3 is TGTGCCAGCAGCGCCGGGACAGACAATCAGCCCCAGCATTTT. Protein: CASSAGTDNQPQHF. V usage is TRBV9 and J usage is TRBJ1-5; the match to TRBD1 covers 7 bases. The CDR3 totals 14 residues. Germline CDR1 and CDR2: SGDLS and YYNGEE. V gave up 3 bases and J gave up 3 bases; unmatched junction bases: 3.

This sequence joins TRBV12-5 and TRBJ1-5; 9 bases are a match to TRBD1. The CDR3 runs 17 residues. J was trimmed by 5 bases and V by 2 bases; bases with no gene match: 10. Germline lookup yields CDR1 LGHNT and CDR2 FRNRAP. CDR3 bases: TGTGCTAGTGGTTTGCCACCGGGGACAGGGATGCATCAGCCCCAGCATTTT. It translates to CASGLPPGTGMHQPQHF.

In nucleotides, the CDR3 is TGCGCCAGCAGCTGGGACCAGCGGGGGGGGTCCCAGTACTTC. It is translated as CASSWDQRGGSQYF. The gene calls are TRBV5-1 and TRBJ2-5; 10 bases agree with TRBD2. This CDR3 has 14 amino acids. The V gene's germline CDR1 is SGHRS and CDR2 YFSETQ. V shed 3 bases and J 9 bases; nucleotides not matched to a gene: 8.

The J gene is TRBJ2-5, the V gene TRBV7-9; 7 nucleotides line up with TRBD1. Germline CDR1 SEHNR, CDR2 FQNEAQ (reference sequence). This CDR3 is built from 15 residues. The J segment lost 5 bases and the V segment lost 3 bases, leaving 9 bases of the junction unmatched. The CDR3 sequence is CASSLLTGRRETQYF. In DNA, the CDR3 is TGTGCCAGCAGCTTGTTGACAGGGCGCAGGGAGACCCAGTACTTC.

The rearrangement uses TRBV28 and TRBJ2-7; TRBD2 is a possible D gene (7 bases). The V gene's germline CDR1 is MDHEN and CDR2 SYDVKM. The ends were cut back, 6 bases at V and 1 base at J, with 16 bases in the middle. This CDR3 comprises 15 residues. The CDR3 DNA is TGTGCCAGCAGCTACACGGGGGGCAGGTCCTACGAGCAGTACTTC. It specifies CASSYTGGRSYEQYF. Full variable domain (rest looked up from reference TRBV28 and TRBJ2-7): DVKVTQSSRYLVKRTGEKVFLECVQDMDHENMFWYRQDPGLGLRLIYFSYDVKMKEKGDIPEGYSVSREKKERFSLILESASTNQTSMYLCASSYTGGRSYEQYFGPGTRLTVT.

The rearrangement links TRBV18 to TRBJ2-5; D unresolved. The CDR3 has 13 amino acids. Germline-derived CDR1 and CDR2 are KGHSH and LQKENI. Trimming cost V 3 bases and J 3 bases, with 8 bases left between them. CDR3 sequence: CASSPLAKETQYF. CDR3 in DNA: TGTGCCAGCTCACCGCTTGCTAAAGAGACCCAGTACTTC. Full variable domain (missing parts from reference TRBV18 and TRBJ2-5): NAGVMQNPRHLVRRRGQEARLRCSPMKGHSHVYWYRQLPEEGLKFMVYLQKENIIDESGMPKERFSAEFPKEGPSILRIQQVVRGDSAAYFCASSPLAKETQYFGPGTRLLVL.

The genes are TRBV5-4 and TRBJ1-2; possibly TRBD1 for D (5 bases). The CDR3 is 14 residues long. With 4 bases removed from V and 6 bases from J, the gap between germline ends came to 16 bases. CDR1 SGHNT and CDR2 YYREEE come from the germline V gene (reference sequence). The CDR3 nucleotides read TGTGCCAGCAGCCGGGACTTCCATTTCGATGGCTACACCTTC. Encoded protein: CASSRDFHFDGYTF. Full variable domain (remainder filled in from reference TRBV5-4 and TRBJ1-2): ETGVTQSPTHLIKTRGQQVTLRCSSQSGHNTVSWYQQALGQGPQFIFQYYREEENGRGNFPPRFSGLQFPNYSSELNVNALELDDSALYLCASSRDFHFDGYTFGSGTRLTVV.

The J gene is TRBJ1-1, the V gene TRBV7-2, with D possibly being TRBD1 (5 bases). Trimming shortened V by 5 bases and J by 1 base, and 11 bases separated the two germline ends. The CDR3 runs to 14 residues. The germline V gene has CDR1 SGHTA and CDR2 FQGNSA. CDR3 loop: CASSLRGTNTEAFF. The CDR3 DNA is TGTGCCAGCAGCCTGCGGGGGACGAACACTGAAGCTTTCTTT.

J is TRBJ2-5 and V is TRBV11-2; possible D gene TRBD1, 6 bases. Per the germline V gene, CDR1 is SGHAT and CDR2 is FQNNGV. The CDR3 is 18 amino acids. V shed 1 base and J shed 2 bases, with 20 bases lying between them. The CDR3 nucleotides are TGTGCCAGCAGCTTAGGTGGGGGCCGGGCTGAGGTTCAAGAGACCCAGTACTTC. Protein product: CASSLGGGRAEVQETQYF.

The chain joins TRBV3-1 (or the pseudogene TRBV3-2) to TRBJ1-4; D gene ambiguous. Germline V gene sequence: CDR1 LGHDT, CDR2 YNNKEL (reference sequence). V shed 0 bases and J shed 3 bases, with 14 bases lying between them. This CDR3 is 17 amino acids long. The CDR3 sequence is CASSQEVGGEPNEKLFF. CDR3 sequence (DNA): TGTGCCAGCAGCCAAGAGGTCGGTGGGGAGCCTAATGAAAAACTGTTTTTT.

The chain links TRBV10-3 to TRBJ1-1; TRBD1 agrees at 10 bases. This CDR3 spans 11 amino acids. The germline V gene encodes CDR1 ENHRY and CDR2 SYGVKD. V lost 6 bases and J lost 8; bases outside the gene matches: 0. The CDR3 DNA reads TGTGCCATCAGGGGACAGGGGGAAGCTTTCTTT. As protein: CAIRGQGEAFF.

The V and J genes are TRBV11-2 and TRBJ1-2; no definite D call. The CDR3 has 13 residues. CDR1 SGHAT and CDR2 FQNNGV come from the germline V gene. Trimming took off 5 bases at V and 3 bases at J, with 10 bases between the two ends. The DNA for the CDR3 is TGTGCCAGCAGCCCGGCGGGATACTATGGCTACACCTTC. It translates to CASSPAGYYGYTF.

The chain joins TRBV27 to TRBJ1-2; 8 bases align to TRBD1. The CDR3 covers 16 residues. V lost 5 bases and J lost 4; bases outside the gene matches: 12. Germline lookup yields CDR1 MNHEY and CDR2 SMNVEV (reference sequence). CDR3 loop: CASSSPSGTGSYGYTF. For the CDR3, the DNA is TGTGCCAGCAGTAGCCCTTCTGGGACAGGATCCTATGGCTACACCTTC.